The T cell receptor beta chain described here comes from a study of radiotherapy plus CTLA-4 blockade in lung cancer. Losses at the gene ends were 4 bases for V and 2 bases for J; bases not matched to a gene: 2. CDR3 length: 13 residues. Germline V CDR1 and CDR2: SGHRS, YFSETQ. Clones were sequenced by immunoSEQ multiplex PCR, and TCRdb holds only the in-frame ones, with some missing. The table records around 110,000 clones, about 90% of them present only once. The clonotype was recovered from a human donor with non-small cell lung cancer that progressed on radiotherapy plus ipilimumab. Sequenced material: peripheral blood, taken from a patient treated with radiotherapy plus ipilimumab. This rearrangement joins TRBV5-1 to TRBJ2-7; 8 bases agree with TRBD2. DNA of the CDR3: TGCGCCAGCAGCCAGGGACTAGCCTACGAGCAGTACTTC. It is translated as CASSQGLAYEQYF.